This is a list of T cell receptor beta chains from one sample in a study of blood T cell repertoires in COVID-19. Using immunoSEQ multiplex PCR, the repertoire was profiled, and TCRdb retains in-frame clones only, with some absent. The sample has over 100,000 clones, around four fifths seen once. Sequencing input: peripheral blood. The origin of the receptors is a woman aged 70-85 years with acute or convalescent COVID-19. Each CDR3 is given with its conserved first and last residue. D genes are given only for firm matches. Clone size is shown for a subset of rows, as once, few, many or a class of expanded clone.

j_call: TRBJ2-1; d_call: TRBD2; v_call: TRBV9; clone_size: -; cdr3_nt: TGTGCCAGCAGCGGAACCGGGACTAGATACAATGAGCAGTTCTTC; cdr3_aa: CASSGTGTRYNEQFF
j_call: TRBJ2-3; d_call: TRBD2; v_call: TRBV4-2; clone_size: few; cdr3_nt: TGTGCCAGCAGCCAAAACCTAGAGCGGGGGGGCGGTACGCAGTATTTT; cdr3_aa: CASSQNLERGGGTQYF
j_call: TRBJ2-7; d_call: TRBD1; v_call: TRBV6-1; clone_size: -; cdr3_nt: TGTGCCAGCAGTGAAGGGGACAGGGGCCGATACGAGCAGTACTTC; cdr3_aa: CASSEGDRGRYEQYF
j_call: TRBJ2-2; d_call: TRBD2; v_call: TRBV19; clone_size: once; cdr3_nt: TGTGCCAGTAGTAACTCGGGGACTAGCGGTTTTAGGGTTATCGGGGAGCTGTTTTTT; cdr3_aa: CASSNSGTSGFRVIGELFF
j_call: TRBJ1-1; d_call: -; v_call: TRBV7-2; clone_size: -; cdr3_nt: TGTGCCAGCAGCTTAGAGAGGAGTAAGAGAAGCACTGAAGCTTTCTTT; cdr3_aa: CASSLERSKRSTEAFF
j_call: TRBJ2-1; d_call: TRBD2; v_call: TRBV6-5; clone_size: once; cdr3_nt: TGTGCCAGCAGTAGGACTAGCGGGGGTTACAATGAGCAGTTCTTC; cdr3_aa: CASSRTSGGYNEQFF
j_call: TRBJ1-6; d_call: -; v_call: TRBV7-9; clone_size: -; cdr3_nt: TGTGCCAGCAGCTTAGGGGCCCGTAATTCACCCCTCCACTTT; cdr3_aa: CASSLGARNSPLHF
j_call: TRBJ1-4; d_call: TRBD1; v_call: TRBV30; clone_size: -; cdr3_nt: TGTGCCTGGAGCCCCGGGACAGGGGATGAAAAACTGTTTTTT; cdr3_aa: CAWSPGTGDEKLFF
j_call: TRBJ2-7; d_call: -; v_call: TRBV24-1; clone_size: once; cdr3_nt: TGTGCCACCAGTGAAGAGCTTTCCTACGAGCAGTACTTC; cdr3_aa: CATSEELSYEQYF
j_call: TRBJ1-4; d_call: -; v_call: TRBV30; clone_size: few; cdr3_nt: TGTGCCTGGAGTGTGGTCCATGGCGAAAAACTGTTTTTT; cdr3_aa: CAWSVVHGEKLFF
j_call: TRBJ2-3; d_call: -; v_call: TRBV11-2; clone_size: -; cdr3_nt: TGTGCCAGCAGCTTAGATTCCGGCACAGATACGCAGTATTTT; cdr3_aa: CASSLDSGTDTQYF
j_call: TRBJ2-2; d_call: TRBD1; v_call: TRBV7-2; clone_size: few; cdr3_nt: TGTGCCAGCAGCCTCCGGACAGGTGCCCGGGGTACGGCCGGGGAGCTGTTTTTT; cdr3_aa: CASSLRTGARGTAGELFF
j_call: TRBJ2-3; d_call: -; v_call: TRBV19; clone_size: -; cdr3_nt: TGTGCCAGTATTGGGGCGGGATCAGATACGCAGTATTTT; cdr3_aa: CASIGAGSDTQYF
j_call: TRBJ2-5; d_call: TRBD1; v_call: TRBV30; clone_size: few; cdr3_nt: TGTGCCTGGGTGGGACAGCAAGAGACCCAGTACTTC; cdr3_aa: CAWVGQQETQYF
j_call: TRBJ2-5; d_call: TRBD2; v_call: TRBV6-1; clone_size: -; cdr3_nt: TGTGCCAGCAGTGAATCTCTTGGGAGGGGTTTAGTGCTAGCCCTCCAAGAGACCCAGTACTTC; cdr3_aa: CASSESLGRGLVLALQETQYF
j_call: TRBJ1-1; d_call: TRBD1; v_call: TRBV6-6; clone_size: -; cdr3_nt: TGTGCCAGCAGCCCTGGACAGGGGAAGACTGAAGCTTTCTTT; cdr3_aa: CASSPGQGKTEAFF
j_call: TRBJ1-1; d_call: TRBD1; v_call: TRBV6-5; clone_size: -; cdr3_nt: TGTGCCAGCAGTCGAGCCGGGACAGGAGACACTGAAGCTTTCTTT; cdr3_aa: CASSRAGTGDTEAFF
j_call: TRBJ1-2; d_call: -; v_call: TRBV27; clone_size: -; cdr3_nt: TGTGCCAGCGGGGGGGGTCGAGGCTATGGCTACACCTTC; cdr3_aa: CASGGGRGYGYTF
j_call: TRBJ2-1; d_call: TRBD2; v_call: TRBV2; clone_size: -; cdr3_nt: TGTGCCAGCAGTCCGCGGAGCGGGAGGGCGAATGAGCAGTTCTTC; cdr3_aa: CASSPRSGRANEQFF
j_call: TRBJ1-3; d_call: -; v_call: TRBV7-8; clone_size: -; cdr3_nt: TGTGCCAGCAGCTTAGCGCGGGGTTCCGGAAACACCATATATTTT; cdr3_aa: CASSLARGSGNTIYF
j_call: TRBJ2-7; d_call: TRBD2; v_call: TRBV28; clone_size: -; cdr3_nt: TGTGCCACCTCCCTAGCGGACGAGCAGTACTTC; cdr3_aa: CATSLADEQYF
j_call: TRBJ2-5; d_call: -; v_call: TRBV2; clone_size: -; cdr3_nt: TGTGCCAGCAGTCGGACTGAGCAAGAGACCCAGTACTTC; cdr3_aa: CASSRTEQETQYF
j_call: TRBJ1-2; d_call: -; v_call: TRBV7-9; clone_size: few; cdr3_nt: TGTGCCAGCAGCCCGGGGGTGGCCTCCTTCTATGGCTACACCTTC; cdr3_aa: CASSPGVASFYGYTF
j_call: TRBJ1-1; d_call: -; v_call: TRBV6-4; clone_size: -; cdr3_nt: TGTGCCAATCGTACAGGGTTCCTTGACAACACTGAAGCTTTCTTT; cdr3_aa: CANRTGFLDNTEAFF
j_call: TRBJ2-6; d_call: -; v_call: TRBV5-1; clone_size: -; cdr3_nt: TGCGCCAGCAGCTTGTTGGGGGACTTCTCTGGGGCCAACGTCCTGACTTTC; cdr3_aa: CASSLLGDFSGANVLTF